This paragraph covers one T cell receptor beta chain sequence. Its target is unknown. This specimen comes from a study of shared clonotypes between healthy human individuals. In the study overall: There were three CD4 naive, three CD4 memory, two CD8 naive and one CD8 memory plates per donor.

Notes on the study in general: Rarefaction curves obtained for sorted subsets showed sequencing incomplete despite large depth.

Only in-frame clones appear in the TCRdb table, and some are missing; sequencing was by immunoSEQ multiplex PCR. The table records about 1 million clones, under 80% of them present only once. The source of this sequence is a man between 18 and 29 years old in good health. The sequenced sample was memory CD4+ T cells sorted from blood. Subset described: CD45RA-negative fraction.

The CDR3 protein is CAWNPMGGSTGELFF. The CDR3 coding sequence is TGTGCCTGGAACCCAATGGGGGGTTCGACCGGGGAGCTGTTTTTT. The rearrangement uses TRBV30 and TRBJ2-2, with D possibly being TRBD2 (6 bases). The CDR3 is 15 amino acids. V was shortened by 4 bases and J by 5 bases, with 17 bases between the two germline ends. The germline V gene encodes CDR1 GTSNPN and CDR2 SVGIG (reference sequence).